This T cell receptor beta chain comes out of a study of regulatory T cells in long-lasting Graves disease. At the level of the study: Over 5 years of antithyroid drugs plus positive TSH receptor antibodies defined persistent Graves' disease. Overall study findings and caveats: A limited number of samples was an acknowledged limitation. Persistent Graves' patients showed less TCR diversity than newly diagnosed patients showed.

J was trimmed by 2 bases and V by 6 bases; bases with no gene match: 3. Per the germline V gene, CDR1 is SGHVS and CDR2 is FQNEAQ. This CDR3 is 13 amino acids long. The sample's time point: persistent/refractory GD, antithyroid drugs over 5 years with positive TRAb. Extracted PBMC RNA gave rise to the TCR library. There are many counts of this clonotype. Its antigen is not identified. Combining iRepertoire HTBI primers with Arm-PCR of CDR3 regions, the authors built TCR beta libraries. TCRdb re-called the multiplex PCR reads with MiXCR, one entry per CDR3 protein. The table has some 280,000 distinct CDR3 sequences, approximately 20% seen once.

The V gene is TRBV7-8, the J gene TRBJ2-7, with 8 bases identical to TRBD1. Sequenced here: peripheral blood mononuclear cells (PBMCs), sampled when the disease was refractory, from a patient treated with antithyroid drugs. This clonotype originated in a female donor with Graves disease. The CDR3: CASRMTGAYEQYF. The CDR3 DNA sequence: TGTGCCAGCAGAATGACAGGGGCCTACGAGCAGTACTTC.